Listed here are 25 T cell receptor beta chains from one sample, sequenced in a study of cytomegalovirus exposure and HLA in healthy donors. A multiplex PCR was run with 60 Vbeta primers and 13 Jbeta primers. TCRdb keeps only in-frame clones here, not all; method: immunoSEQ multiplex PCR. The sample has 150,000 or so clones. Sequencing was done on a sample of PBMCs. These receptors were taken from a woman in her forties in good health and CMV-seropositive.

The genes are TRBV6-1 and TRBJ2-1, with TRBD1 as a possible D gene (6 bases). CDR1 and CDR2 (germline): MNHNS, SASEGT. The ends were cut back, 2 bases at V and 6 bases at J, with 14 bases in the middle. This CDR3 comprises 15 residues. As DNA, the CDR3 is TGTGCCAGCAGTGAACTAGGGGGAGCCGGCAATGAGCAGTTCTTC. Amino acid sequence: CASSELGGAGNEQFF.

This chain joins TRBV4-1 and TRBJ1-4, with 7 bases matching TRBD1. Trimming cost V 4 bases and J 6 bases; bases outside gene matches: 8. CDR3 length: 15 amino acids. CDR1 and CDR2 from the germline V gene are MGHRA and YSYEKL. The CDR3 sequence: CASSLRQGKDEKLFF. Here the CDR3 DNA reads TGCGCCAGCAGCCTCAGACAGGGAAAGGATGAAAAACTGTTTTTT.

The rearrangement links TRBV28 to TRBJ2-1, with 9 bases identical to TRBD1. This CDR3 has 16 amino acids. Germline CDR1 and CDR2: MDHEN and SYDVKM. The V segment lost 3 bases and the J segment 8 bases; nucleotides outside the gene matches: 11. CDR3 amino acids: CASSFTAGQGRDEQFF. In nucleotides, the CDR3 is TGTGCCAGCAGTTTCACCGCCGGACAGGGGAGGGATGAGCAGTTCTTC. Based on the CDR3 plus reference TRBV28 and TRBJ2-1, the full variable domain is DVKVTQSSRYLVKRTGEKVFLECVQDMDHENMFWYRQDPGLGLRLIYFSYDVKMKEKGDIPEGYSVSREKKERFSLILESASTNQTSMYLCASSFTAGQGRDEQFFGPGTRLTVL.

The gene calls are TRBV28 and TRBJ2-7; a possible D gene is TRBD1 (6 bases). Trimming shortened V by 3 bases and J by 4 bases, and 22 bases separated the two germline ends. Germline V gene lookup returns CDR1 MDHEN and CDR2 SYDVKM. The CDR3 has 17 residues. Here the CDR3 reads CASSLGAGSLGGYEQYF. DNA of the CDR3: TGTGCCAGCAGTTTGGGGGCAGGTAGCCTCGGAGGTTACGAGCAGTACTTC.

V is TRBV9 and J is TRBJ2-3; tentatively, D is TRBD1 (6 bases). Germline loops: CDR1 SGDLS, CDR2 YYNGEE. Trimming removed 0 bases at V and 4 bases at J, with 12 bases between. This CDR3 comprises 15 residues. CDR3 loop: CASSVDRAPADTQYF. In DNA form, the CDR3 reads TGTGCCAGCAGCGTAGACAGGGCCCCGGCAGATACGCAGTATTTT.

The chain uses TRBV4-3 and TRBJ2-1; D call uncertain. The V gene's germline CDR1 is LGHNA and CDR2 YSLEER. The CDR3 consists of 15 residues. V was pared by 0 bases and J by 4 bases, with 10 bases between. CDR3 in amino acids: CASSQDKSAYNEQFF. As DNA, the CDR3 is TGCGCCAGCAGCCAAGATAAAAGCGCATACAATGAGCAGTTCTTC.

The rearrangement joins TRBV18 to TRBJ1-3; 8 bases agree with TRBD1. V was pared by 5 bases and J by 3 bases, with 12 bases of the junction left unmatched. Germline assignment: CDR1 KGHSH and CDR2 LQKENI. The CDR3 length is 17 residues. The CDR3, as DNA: TGTGCCAGCTCAGGCGTTCAGGGGGCGCTTAATGGAAACACCATATATTTT. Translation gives CASSGVQGALNGNTIYF.

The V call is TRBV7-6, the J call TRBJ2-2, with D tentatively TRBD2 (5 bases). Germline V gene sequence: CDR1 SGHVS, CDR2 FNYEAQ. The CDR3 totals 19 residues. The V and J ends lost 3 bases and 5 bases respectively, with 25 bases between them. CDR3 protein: CASSFRASRGSFLTGELFF. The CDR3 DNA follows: TGTGCCAGCAGCTTTCGAGCTTCCCGGGGTTCCTTCTTAACCGGGGAGCTGTTTTTT.

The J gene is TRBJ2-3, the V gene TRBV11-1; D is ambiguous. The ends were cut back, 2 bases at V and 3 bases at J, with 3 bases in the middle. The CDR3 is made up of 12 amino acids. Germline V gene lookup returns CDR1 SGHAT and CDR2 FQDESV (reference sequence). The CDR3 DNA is TGTGCCAGCAGCTTAATAACAGATACGCAGTATTTT. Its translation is CASSLITDTQYF.

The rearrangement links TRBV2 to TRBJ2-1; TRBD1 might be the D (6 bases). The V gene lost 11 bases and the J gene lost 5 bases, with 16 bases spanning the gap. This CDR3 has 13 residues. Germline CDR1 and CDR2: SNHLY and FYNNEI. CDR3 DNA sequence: TGTGCCGGCCAGGGGCTATTACACAATGAGCAGTTCTTC. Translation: CAGQGLLHNEQFF.

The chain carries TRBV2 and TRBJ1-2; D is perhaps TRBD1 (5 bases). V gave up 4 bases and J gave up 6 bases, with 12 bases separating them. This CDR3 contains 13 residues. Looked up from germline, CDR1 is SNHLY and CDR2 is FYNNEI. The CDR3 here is CASSVDSNHGYTF. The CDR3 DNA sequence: TGTGCCAGCAGTGTAGACAGCAACCATGGCTACACCTTC.

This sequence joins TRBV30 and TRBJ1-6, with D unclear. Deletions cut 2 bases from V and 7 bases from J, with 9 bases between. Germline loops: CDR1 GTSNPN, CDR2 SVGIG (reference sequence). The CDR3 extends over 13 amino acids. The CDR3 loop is CAWSPQKNSPLHF. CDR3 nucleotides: TGTGCCTGGAGTCCACAGAAGAATTCACCCCTCCACTTT.

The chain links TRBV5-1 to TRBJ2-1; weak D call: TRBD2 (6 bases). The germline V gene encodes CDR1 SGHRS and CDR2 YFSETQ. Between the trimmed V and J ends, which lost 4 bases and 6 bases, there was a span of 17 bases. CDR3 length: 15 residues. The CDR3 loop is CASSPPLREVNEQFF. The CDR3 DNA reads TGCGCCAGCAGCCCTCCTCTGCGGGAAGTCAATGAGCAGTTCTTC. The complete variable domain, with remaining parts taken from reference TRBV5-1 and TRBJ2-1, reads KAGVTQTPRYLIKTRGQQVTLSCSPISGHRSVSWYQQTPGQGLQFLFEYFSETQRNKGNFPGRFSGRQFSNSRSEMNVSTLELGDSALYLCASSPPLREVNEQFFGPGTRLTVL.

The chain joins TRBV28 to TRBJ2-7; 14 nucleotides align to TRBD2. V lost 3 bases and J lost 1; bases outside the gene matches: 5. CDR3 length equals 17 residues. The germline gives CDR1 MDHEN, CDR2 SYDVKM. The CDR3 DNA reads TGTGCCAGCAGTTTCCTAGGGACTAGCGGGAGATCCTACGAGCAGTACTTC. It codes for CASSFLGTSGRSYEQYF.

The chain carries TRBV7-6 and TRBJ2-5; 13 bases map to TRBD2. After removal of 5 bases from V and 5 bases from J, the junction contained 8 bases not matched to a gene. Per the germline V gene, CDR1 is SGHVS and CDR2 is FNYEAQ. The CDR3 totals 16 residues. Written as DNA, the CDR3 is TGTGCCAGCAGCCAAACAGGACTAGCGGGAGAGGAGACCCAGTACTTC. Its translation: CASSQTGLAGEETQYF.

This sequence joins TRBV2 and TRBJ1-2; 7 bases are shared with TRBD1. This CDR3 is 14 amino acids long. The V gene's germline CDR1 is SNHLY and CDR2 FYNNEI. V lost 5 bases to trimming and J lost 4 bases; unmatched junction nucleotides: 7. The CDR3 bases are TGTGCCAGCAGTTCGGGACAGACTAGCTATGGCTACACCTTC. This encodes CASSSGQTSYGYTF.

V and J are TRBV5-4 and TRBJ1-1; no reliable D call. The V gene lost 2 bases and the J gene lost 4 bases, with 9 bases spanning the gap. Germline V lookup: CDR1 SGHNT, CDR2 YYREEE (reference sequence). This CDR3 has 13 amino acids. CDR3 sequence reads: CASSFGYGTEAFF. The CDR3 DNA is TGTGCCAGCAGCTTTGGTTACGGCACTGAAGCTTTCTTT. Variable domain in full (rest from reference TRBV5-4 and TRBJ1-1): ETGVTQSPTHLIKTRGQQVTLRCSSQSGHNTVSWYQQALGQGPQFIFQYYREEENGRGNFPPRFSGLQFPNYSSELNVNALELDDSALYLCASSFGYGTEAFFGQGTRLTVV.

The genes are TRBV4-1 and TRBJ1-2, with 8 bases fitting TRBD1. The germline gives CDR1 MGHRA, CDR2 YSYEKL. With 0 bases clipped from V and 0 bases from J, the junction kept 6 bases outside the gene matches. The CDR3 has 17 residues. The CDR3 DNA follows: TGCGCCAGCAGCCAAGATCGACAGGGGACAGCTAACTATGGCTACACCTTC. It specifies CASSQDRQGTANYGYTF.

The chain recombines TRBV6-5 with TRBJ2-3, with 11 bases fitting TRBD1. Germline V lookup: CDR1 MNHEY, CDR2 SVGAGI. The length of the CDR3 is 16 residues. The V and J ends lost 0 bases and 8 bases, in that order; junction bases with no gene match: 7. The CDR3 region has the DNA TGTGCCAGCAGTTACTCTGGGACAGGGGGAGCAGCTACGCAGTATTTT. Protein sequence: CASSYSGTGGAATQYF.

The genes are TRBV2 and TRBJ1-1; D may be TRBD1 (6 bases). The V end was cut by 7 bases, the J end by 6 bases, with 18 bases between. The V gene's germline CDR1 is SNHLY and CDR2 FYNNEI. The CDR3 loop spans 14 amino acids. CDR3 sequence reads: CASKDDGGLPEAFF. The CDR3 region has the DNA TGTGCCAGCAAGGACGACGGGGGGCTGCCTGAAGCTTTCTTT.

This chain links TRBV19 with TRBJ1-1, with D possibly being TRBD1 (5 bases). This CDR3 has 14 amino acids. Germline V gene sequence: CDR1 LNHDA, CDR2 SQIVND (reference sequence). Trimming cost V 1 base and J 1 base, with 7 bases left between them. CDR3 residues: CASSIGQTNTEAFF. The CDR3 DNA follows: TGTGCCAGTAGTATAGGACAGACGAACACTGAAGCTTTCTTT.

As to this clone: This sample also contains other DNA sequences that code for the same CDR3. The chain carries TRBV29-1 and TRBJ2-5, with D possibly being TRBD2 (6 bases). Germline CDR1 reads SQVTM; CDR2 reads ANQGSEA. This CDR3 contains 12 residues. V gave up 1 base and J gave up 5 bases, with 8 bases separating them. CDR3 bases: TGCAGCGTTGAAGGGGGAGGTGAGACCCAGTACTTC. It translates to CSVEGGGETQYF.

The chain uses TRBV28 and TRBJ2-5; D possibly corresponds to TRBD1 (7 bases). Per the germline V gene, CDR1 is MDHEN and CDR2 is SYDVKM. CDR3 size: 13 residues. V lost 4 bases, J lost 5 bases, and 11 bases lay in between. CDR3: CASSSGGQETQYF. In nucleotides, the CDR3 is TGTGCCAGCAGTTCCGGGGGACAGGAGACCCAGTACTTC.

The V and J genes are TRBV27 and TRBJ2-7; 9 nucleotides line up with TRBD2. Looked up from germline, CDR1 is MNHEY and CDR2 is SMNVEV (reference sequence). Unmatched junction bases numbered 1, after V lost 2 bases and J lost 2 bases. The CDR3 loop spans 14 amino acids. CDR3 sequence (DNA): TGTGCCAGCAGTTTAGCTAGCGGGGCCTACGAGCAGTACTTC. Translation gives CASSLASGAYEQYF.

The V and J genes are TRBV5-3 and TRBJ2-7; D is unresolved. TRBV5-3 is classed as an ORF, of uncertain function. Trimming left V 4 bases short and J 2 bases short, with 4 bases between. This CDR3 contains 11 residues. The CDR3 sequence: CARSLTYEQYF. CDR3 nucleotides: TGTGCCAGAAGCCTAACCTACGAGCAGTACTTC.